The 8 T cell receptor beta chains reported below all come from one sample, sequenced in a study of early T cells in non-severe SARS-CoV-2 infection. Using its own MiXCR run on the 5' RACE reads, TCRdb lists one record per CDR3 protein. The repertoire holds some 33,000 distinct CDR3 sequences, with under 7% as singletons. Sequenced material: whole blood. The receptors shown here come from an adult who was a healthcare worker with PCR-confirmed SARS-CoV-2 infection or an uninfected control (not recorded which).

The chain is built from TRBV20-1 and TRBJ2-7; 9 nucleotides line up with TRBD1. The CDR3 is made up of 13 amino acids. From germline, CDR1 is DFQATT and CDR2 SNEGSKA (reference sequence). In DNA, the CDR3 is TGCACCGACTCCGGGACAGGGTGCTACGAGCAGTACTTC. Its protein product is CTDSGTGCYEQYF.

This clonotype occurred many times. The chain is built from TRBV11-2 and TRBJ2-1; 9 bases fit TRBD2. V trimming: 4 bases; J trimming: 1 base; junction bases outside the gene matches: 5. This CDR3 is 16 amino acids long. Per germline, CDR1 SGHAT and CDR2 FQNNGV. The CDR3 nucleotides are TGTGCCAGCAGCTCTCTGAGCGGGAGGTCCTACAATGAGCAGTTCTTC. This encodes CASSSLSGRSYNEQFF. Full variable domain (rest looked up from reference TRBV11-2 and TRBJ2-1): EAGVAQSPRYKIIEKRQSVAFWCNPISGHATLYWYQQILGQGPKLLIQFQNNGVVDDSQLPKDRFSAERLKGVDSTLKIQPAKLEDSAVYLCASSSLSGRSYNEQFFGPGTRLTVL.

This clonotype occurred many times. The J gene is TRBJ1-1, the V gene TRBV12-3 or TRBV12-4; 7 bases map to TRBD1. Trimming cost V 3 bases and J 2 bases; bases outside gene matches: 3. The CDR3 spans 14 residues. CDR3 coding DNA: TGTGCCAGCAGTTTCAGGGGGGGCAACACTGAAGCTTTCTTT. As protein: CASSFRGGNTEAFF.

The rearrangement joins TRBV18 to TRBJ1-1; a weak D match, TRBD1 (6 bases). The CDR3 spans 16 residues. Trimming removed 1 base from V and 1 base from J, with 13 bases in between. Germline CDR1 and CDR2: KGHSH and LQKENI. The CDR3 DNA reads TGTGCCAGCTCACCACTCAGTGGGACATCGAACACTGAAGCTTTCTTT. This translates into CASSPLSGTSNTEAFF.

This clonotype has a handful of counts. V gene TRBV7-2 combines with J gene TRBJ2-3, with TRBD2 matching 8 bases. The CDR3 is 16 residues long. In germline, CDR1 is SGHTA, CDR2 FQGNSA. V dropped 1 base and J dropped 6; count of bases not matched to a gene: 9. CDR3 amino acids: CASSLVGAGGADTQYF. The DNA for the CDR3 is TGTGCCAGCAGCTTAGTAGGTGCGGGAGGAGCGGATACGCAGTATTTT.

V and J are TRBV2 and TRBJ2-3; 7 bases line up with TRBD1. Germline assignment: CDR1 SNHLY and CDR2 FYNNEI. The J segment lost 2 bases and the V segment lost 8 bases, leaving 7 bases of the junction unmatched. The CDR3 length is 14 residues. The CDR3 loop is CASEGQRDTDTQYF. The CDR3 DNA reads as TGTGCCAGCGAGGGACAGAGGGACACAGATACGCAGTATTTT.

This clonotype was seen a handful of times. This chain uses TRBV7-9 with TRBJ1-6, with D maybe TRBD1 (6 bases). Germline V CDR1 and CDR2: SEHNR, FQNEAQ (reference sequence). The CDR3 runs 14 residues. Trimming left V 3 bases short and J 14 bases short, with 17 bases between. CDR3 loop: CASSFLETGGALHF. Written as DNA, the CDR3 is TGTGCCAGCAGCTTCCTTGAGACAGGAGGGGCCCTCCACTTT.

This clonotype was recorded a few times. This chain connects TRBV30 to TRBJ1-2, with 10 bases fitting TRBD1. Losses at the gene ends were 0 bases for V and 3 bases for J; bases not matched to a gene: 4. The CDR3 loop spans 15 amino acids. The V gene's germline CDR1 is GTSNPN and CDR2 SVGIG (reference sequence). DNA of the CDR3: TGTGCCTGGAGTGTAGGGGACAGGGGATACTATGGCTACACCTTC. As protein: CAWSVGDRGYYGYTF. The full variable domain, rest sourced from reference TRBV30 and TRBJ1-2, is SQTIHQWPATLVQPVGSPLSLECTVEGTSNPNLYWYRQAAGRGLQLLFYSVGIGQISSEVPQNLSASRPQDRQFILSSKKLLLSDSGFYLCAWSVGDRGYYGYTFGSGTRLTVV.